These 11 T cell receptor beta chains were all obtained from the same sample, sequenced in a study of HIV-infected patients and healthy controls. Alpha and beta constant-region primers primed reverse transcription of about 500 ng RNA. Separate chain-specific third strand synthesis with multiplexing indices produced the alpha and beta libraries. MiXCR was run by TCRdb on the 5' RACE reads, yielding one entry per CDR3 protein. The sample has 7,500 to 9,500 distinct CDR3 sequences, approximately 8% seen once. The repertoire came from unfractionated whole blood and reflected all unsorted peripheral T cells. This sample comprised blood, obtained before antiretroviral therapy. Source of these receptors: an adult with HIV infection. The donor label of this sample is uncertain.

This clonotype was detected ten times or more. The genes are TRBV12-3 or TRBV12-4 and TRBJ2-4; D may be TRBD2 (6 bases). V lost 0 bases and J lost 3, with 12 bases in between. CDR3 length: 16 amino acids. CDR3 region: CASSLASPGLKNIQYF. Here the CDR3 DNA reads TGTGCCAGCAGTTTAGCGAGCCCGGGACTCAAAAACATTCAGTACTTC.

This clonotype was picked up many times. CDR3 DNA sequence: TGTGCCAGCAGCCAAGTACGGACGGGTCGGTACAATGAGCAGTTCTTC. Its protein product is CASSQVRTGRYNEQFF. The chain recombines TRBV14 with TRBJ2-1; D is unresolved. V dropped 1 base and J dropped 4 bases, with 14 bases sitting between them. The CDR3 is made up of 16 amino acids. CDR1 and CDR2 (germline): SGHDN, FVKESK.

The rearrangement uses TRBV9 and TRBJ2-6; a weak D match, TRBD2 (6 bases). This CDR3 contains 15 residues. Germline CDR1 is SGDLS and CDR2 is YYNGEE. Trimming pared 2 bases from V and 4 bases from J, leaving 10 bases between. CDR3 DNA: TGTGCCAGCAGCGTGGCCGCGGGAGGGGCCAACGTCCTGACTTTC. Its protein product is CASSVAAGGANVLTF.

V gene TRBV30 combines with J gene TRBJ2-1; D is undetermined. Germline assignment: CDR1 GTSNPN and CDR2 SVGIG (reference sequence). The V gene lost 2 bases and the J gene lost 4 bases, with 15 bases spanning the gap. This CDR3 has 15 residues. The DNA for the CDR3 is TGTGCCTGGAGTAAGGACCGGCCGTTTTACAATGAGCAGTTCTTC. Its translation is CAWSKDRPFYNEQFF.

This clonotype was seen repeatedly, ten times or more. This sequence joins TRBV6-1 and TRBJ2-6; TRBD2 matches at 7 bases. This CDR3 is built from 17 residues. Germline V CDR1 and CDR2: MNHNS, SASEGT. V lost 3 bases, J lost 1 base, and 6 bases stayed unmatched. CDR3 coding DNA: TGTGCCAGCAGTGACGCTGGGGGGGGATCTGGGGCCAACGTCCTGACTTTC. Translating gives CASSDAGGGSGANVLTF.

This clonotype was observed many times. CDR3 loop: CASSEYKADYGYTF. CDR3 nucleotides: TGTGCCAGCAGTGAATATAAGGCGGACTATGGCTACACCTTC. The J gene is TRBJ1-2, the V gene TRBV2; D is undetermined. The germline V gene has CDR1 SNHLY and CDR2 FYNNEI. The CDR3 is 14 residues long. Trimming removed 2 bases from V and 3 bases from J, with 10 bases in between.

This chain uses TRBV5-5 with TRBJ1-1; 7 bases line up with TRBD1. CDR3 size: 15 residues. Trimming at V came to 3 bases and at J to 1 base, leaving 6 bases not matched to a gene. Germline V gene data show CDR1 as SGHKS and CDR2 as YYEKEE (reference sequence). The CDR3, as DNA: TGTGCCAGCAGCTATCGGGGACAGCAGAACACTGAAGCTTTCTTT. Residues: CASSYRGQQNTEAFF. Together with reference TRBV5-5 and TRBJ1-1, the CDR3 gives the full variable domain: DAGVTQSPTHLIKTRGQQVTLRCSPISGHKSVSWYQQVLGQGPQFIFQYYEKEERGRGNFPDRFSARQFPNYSSELNVNALLLGDSALYLCASSYRGQQNTEAFFGQGTRLTVV.

Many counts were recorded for this clonotype. The chain uses TRBV6-2 or TRBV6-3 and TRBJ2-5, with D possibly TRBD1 on 5 matching bases. V lost 2 bases, J lost 1 base, and 5 bases lay in between. The CDR3 runs to 13 residues. CDR1 is MNHEY, CDR2 SVGEGT, per germline. CDR3 region: CASSYDSQETQYF. The CDR3, as DNA: TGTGCCAGCAGTTACGACAGCCAAGAGACCCAGTACTTC.

This clonotype was counted at least ten times. The V call is TRBV5-1, the J call TRBJ2-1; D possibly corresponds to TRBD2 (5 bases). Germline V CDR1 and CDR2: SGHRS, YFSETQ. The CDR3 has 15 amino acids. Trimming stripped 3 bases from V and 8 bases from J, with 18 bases between. CDR3 in DNA: TGCGCCAGCAGCTCGGACGGAAGAGGGAGCCATGAGCAGTTCTTC. Amino acid sequence: CASSSDGRGSHEQFF.

The sample holds many counts of this clonotype. The genes are TRBV6-5 and TRBJ2-1, with D possibly matching TRBD2 (5 bases). V shed 5 bases and J shed 10 bases, with 9 bases lying between them. Looked up from germline, CDR1 is MNHEY and CDR2 is SVGAGI. This CDR3 is 11 amino acids long. CDR3 loop: CASSRGGEQFF. The CDR3 region has the DNA TGTGCCAGCAGTCGGGGTGGGGAGCAGTTCTTC.

This clonotype was seen repeatedly, ten times or more. The chain employs TRBV6-5 and TRBJ1-6; 8 positions match TRBD1. The CDR3 loop spans 13 amino acids. Trimming cost V 6 bases and J 8 bases; bases outside gene matches: 3. The germline gives CDR1 MNHEY, CDR2 SVGAGI. The CDR3 DNA is TGTGCCAGCAGGGACAGGGAGGATTCACCCCTCCACTTT. It translates to CASRDREDSPLHF.